Presented here are 30 T cell receptor beta chains from one specimen sequenced in a study of cytomegalovirus exposure and HLA in healthy donors. Using immunoSEQ multiplex PCR, the repertoire was profiled, and TCRdb retains in-frame clones only, with some absent. The data contain over 250,000 clones, 87% of them singletons. Material for sequencing was PBMCs. These receptor sequences come from a woman aged 30 to 39 in good health and CMV-seropositive.

The V and J genes are TRBV9 and TRBJ2-7; tentative D call: TRBD1 (6 bases). Trimming removed 0 bases at V and 2 bases at J, with 12 bases between. CDR3 size: 15 residues. Germline V gene data show CDR1 as SGDLS and CDR2 as YYNGEE. This CDR3 is CASSVDRDRPYEQYF. The CDR3 coding sequence is TGTGCCAGCAGCGTAGACAGGGACCGACCCTACGAGCAGTACTTC.

The gene calls are TRBV14 and TRBJ2-7; D is perhaps TRBD1 or TRBD2 (5 bases each). CDR3 length: 15 residues. Looked up from germline, CDR1 is SGHDN and CDR2 is FVKESK. Trimming stripped 8 bases from V and 2 bases from J, with 19 bases between. CDR3 amino acids: CASRRSGTDPYEQYF. In nucleotides, the CDR3 is TGTGCCAGCCGGCGATCCGGGACCGATCCCTACGAGCAGTACTTC.

This chain uses TRBV2 with TRBJ2-7; 10 nucleotides match TRBD2. The CDR3 consists of 16 residues. The germline V gene encodes CDR1 SNHLY and CDR2 FYNNEI. Trimming cost V 2 bases and J 0 bases; bases outside gene matches: 4. DNA for the CDR3: TGTGCCAGCAGTGAAAGCGGGGGGGCCCTCTCCTACGAGCAGTACTTC. Its protein product is CASSESGGALSYEQYF.

This clone was recorded once. The chain combines TRBV28 with TRBJ1-6; weak D call: TRBD1 (5 bases). Trimming left V 6 bases short and J 14 bases short, with 20 bases between. CDR1 and CDR2 from the germline V gene are MDHEN and SYDVKM. This CDR3 region has 14 residues. CDR3 coding DNA: TGTGCCAGCAGACCCTCCCGAGGCGGAGGGGCCCTCCACTTT. Protein sequence: CASRPSRGGGALHF.

The chain carries TRBV30 and TRBJ2-3; the D is unclear. V was trimmed by 2 bases and J by 6 bases, leaving 12 bases between them. In germline, CDR1 is GTSNPN, CDR2 SVGIG (reference sequence). The CDR3 covers 13 residues. The DNA for the CDR3 is TGTGCCTGGAGTCCAGAAAGAACGGATACGCAGTATTTT. This sequence encodes CAWSPERTDTQYF.

This chain links TRBV5-1 with TRBJ2-5; the D gene is possibly TRBD1 (6 bases). Looked up from germline, CDR1 is SGHRS and CDR2 is YFSETQ. The CDR3 spans 14 residues. V was pared by 3 bases and J by 1 base, with 10 bases between. CDR3 DNA sequence: TGCGCCAGCAGCTCAACGACAGGCCAAGAGACCCAGTACTTC. Residues: CASSSTTGQETQYF.

The CDR3 DNA follows: TGTGCCAGTAGTTCTCTGGATTCACCCCTCCACTTT. Its protein product is CASSSLDSPLHF. The chain carries TRBV19 and TRBJ1-6; D is ambiguous. The V gene lost 5 bases and the J gene lost 8 bases, with 7 bases spanning the gap. This CDR3 comprises 12 residues. Germline loops: CDR1 LNHDA, CDR2 SQIVND (reference sequence).

The chain combines TRBV5-1 with TRBJ2-7; TRBD2 might be the D (6 bases). CDR3 size: 17 residues. Trimming shortened V by 0 bases and J by 8 bases, and 24 bases separated the two germline ends. Germline CDR1 SGHRS, CDR2 YFSETQ. The CDR3 bases are TGCGCCAGCAGCTTGGCCCAACAGGCTACAGAACTAGCTAAGCAGTACTTC. This translates into CASSLAQQATELAKQYF.

This sequence joins TRBV9 and TRBJ2-7, with 8 nucleotides matching TRBD1. The CDR3 length is 13 residues. Germline assignment: CDR1 SGDLS and CDR2 YYNGEE. V shed 4 bases, J shed 5 bases, and the junction held 5 bases outside the gene matches. CDR3 residues: CASSPRTGNEQYF. The CDR3 DNA reads TGTGCCAGCAGCCCCCGGACAGGGAACGAGCAGTACTTC.

This clone was seen only once. The chain carries TRBV5-8 and TRBJ1-1, with D tentatively TRBD1 (5 bases). The CDR3 spans 12 residues. V was pared by 8 bases and J by 5 bases, with 13 bases between. Germline V gene lookup returns CDR1 SGHTS and CDR2 YDEGEE. CDR3 loop: CARGGRGTEAFF. The CDR3 DNA reads as TGTGCCAGGGGAGGGAGGGGAACTGAAGCTTTCTTT.

The rearrangement uses TRBV10-3 and TRBJ1-1; 10 bases are a match to TRBD1. CDR3 length: 13 residues. The V and J ends lost 10 bases and 1 base, in that order; junction bases with no gene match: 3. Germline V lookup: CDR1 ENHRY, CDR2 SYGVKD. The CDR3 nucleotides read TGTGCCACCCGACAGGGGGCGAACACTGAAGCTTTCTTT. It specifies CATRQGANTEAFF.

The V call is TRBV7-6, the J call TRBJ2-7, with TRBD1 matching 10 bases. Per germline, CDR1 SGHVS and CDR2 FNYEAQ. This CDR3 comprises 17 residues. V was pared by 3 bases and J by 4 bases, with 12 bases of the junction left unmatched. The CDR3 sequence: CASSFLSPGQGFYEQYF. In nucleotides, the CDR3 is TGTGCCAGCAGCTTTCTGTCGCCGGGACAGGGGTTTTACGAGCAGTACTTC.

This rearrangement joins TRBV15 to TRBJ2-7, with 13 bases matching TRBD2. The V gene's germline CDR1 is LNHNV and CDR2 YYDKDF (reference sequence). The ends lost 1 base at V and 3 bases at J; junction bases unmatched: 24. The CDR3 is made up of 23 amino acids. The CDR3 sequence: CATSRGGRWTSGSPLSHNYEQYF. The CDR3 coding sequence is TGTGCCACCAGCAGAGGCGGCCGGTGGACTAGCGGGAGCCCCCTATCTCACAACTACGAGCAGTACTTC.

The gene calls are TRBV7-8 and TRBJ2-1; 9 bases agree with TRBD2. This CDR3 is 15 amino acids long. V trimming: 1 base; J trimming: 6 bases; junction bases outside the gene matches: 4. Germline assignment: CDR1 SGHVS and CDR2 FQNEAQ. CDR3 DNA sequence: TGTGCCAGCAGCTTAGTGCGGGGGGGCACCAATGAGCAGTTCTTC. It specifies CASSLVRGGTNEQFF.

This chain joins TRBV7-2 and TRBJ2-1; D gene ambiguous. The CDR3 sequence is 16 residues long. Trimming stripped 4 bases from V and 0 bases from J, with 13 bases between. Germline V lookup: CDR1 SGHTA, CDR2 FQGNSA. CDR3 sequence: CASSSHPWSSYNEQFF. The CDR3 bases are TGTGCCAGCAGCTCCCACCCGTGGAGCTCCTACAATGAGCAGTTCTTC.

This rearrangement joins TRBV6-4 to TRBJ2-2; the D gene is possibly TRBD1 (6 bases). Trimming pared 3 bases from V and 14 bases from J, leaving 16 bases between. Germline values: CDR1 MRHNA, CDR2 SNTAGT. The CDR3 consists of 13 residues. The CDR3 sequence is CASSEGTGTPLFF. The CDR3 DNA sequence: TGTGCCAGCAGTGAGGGTACCGGGACACCACTGTTTTTT.

The chain couples TRBV6-1 to TRBJ2-7; 8 bases agree with TRBD1. Germline-derived CDR1 and CDR2 are MNHNS and SASEGT. V gave up 5 bases and J gave up 5 bases; unmatched junction bases: 11. The CDR3 is 15 residues long. As DNA, the CDR3 is TGTGCCAGCAGTACCCAAGGACAGGGCATGGACGAGCAGTACTTC. Encoded protein: CASSTQGQGMDEQYF.

This chain links TRBV28 with TRBJ2-7; TRBD2 is a possible D gene (5 bases). The V end lost 5 bases, the J end lost 4 bases, and 9 bases lay between the germline ends. CDR1 MDHEN and CDR2 SYDVKM come from the germline V gene. The CDR3 is 12 residues long. This CDR3 reads CASSPRGYEQYF. The CDR3, as DNA: TGTGCCAGCAGTCCACGGGGATACGAGCAGTACTTC.

The chain joins TRBV29-1 to TRBJ2-1, with TRBD2 identical over 16 bases. The CDR3 covers 16 residues. Germline V gene sequence: CDR1 SQVTM, CDR2 ANQGSEA. The V segment lost 6 bases and the J segment 2 bases; nucleotides outside the gene matches: 4. CDR3 DNA: TGCAGCGTCGCGGGACTAGCGGGAGGGCCCTACAATGAGCAGTTCTTC. Protein sequence: CSVAGLAGGPYNEQFF.

The chain is built from TRBV6-5 and TRBJ2-1, with 10 positions matching TRBD1. CDR3 size: 14 residues. Per germline, CDR1 MNHEY and CDR2 SVGAGI. The junction had 3 bases not matched to a gene; V was cut back by 6 bases and J by 4 bases. The CDR3 DNA sequence: TGTGCCAGCAGCCCGGGACAGGGGTACAATGAGCAGTTCTTC. Its protein product is CASSPGQGYNEQFF.

This clone showed up just a few times. CDR3 residues: CASSDVTSGGAEQFF. CDR3 nucleotide sequence: TGTGCCAGCAGCGACGTGACTAGCGGGGGGGCAGAGCAGTTCTTC. The V call is TRBV7-3, the J call TRBJ2-1; 14 bases fit TRBD2. Germline-derived CDR1 and CDR2 are SGHTA and FQGTGA. This CDR3 region has 15 residues. Germline trimming cut 5 bases from V and 10 bases from J; bases unmatched to any gene: 7.

The gene calls are TRBV5-6 and TRBJ2-2; D ambiguous. Trimming removed 2 bases at V and 7 bases at J, with 12 bases between. CDR3 length: 14 amino acids. Per the germline V gene, CDR1 is SGHDT and CDR2 is YYEEEE. The CDR3 loop is CASSFVQVDGELFF. In DNA, the CDR3 is TGTGCCAGCAGCTTTGTTCAGGTTGACGGGGAGCTGTTTTTT. The full variable domain, with the rest looked up from reference TRBV5-6 and TRBJ2-2, is DAGVTQSPTHLIKTRGQQVTLRCSPKSGHDTVSWYQQALGQGPQFIFQYYEEEERQRGNFPDRFSGHQFPNYSSELNVNALLLGDSALYLCASSFVQVDGELFFGEGSRLTVL.

V usage is TRBV30 and J usage is TRBJ2-1; D perhaps matches TRBD2 (6 bases). The germline V gene has CDR1 GTSNPN and CDR2 SVGIG (reference sequence). The CDR3 sequence is 15 residues long. V was cut by 1 base and J by 8 bases, with 18 bases left in between. CDR3 amino acids: CAWSAKTRRIDEQFF. In nucleotides, the CDR3 is TGTGCCTGGAGTGCCAAGACTAGGAGAATTGATGAGCAGTTCTTC.

This chain uses TRBV11-1 with TRBJ1-1, with D unclear. The CDR3 contains 14 residues. V was clipped by 5 bases and J by 1 base, with 11 bases between them. Germline CDR1 is SGHAT and CDR2 is FQDESV (reference sequence). CDR3 DNA: TGTGCCAGCAGCCCCTATGGGGAGAACACTGAAGCTTTCTTT. It yields the protein CASSPYGENTEAFF.

The sample holds one count of this clone. The genes are TRBV9 and TRBJ2-7; 8 nucleotides line up with TRBD2. The CDR3 runs to 15 residues. V lost 3 bases to trimming and J lost 2 bases; unmatched junction nucleotides: 7. Germline CDR1 and CDR2: SGDLS and YYNGEE. CDR3 nucleotides: TGTGCCAGCAGCGCGGGGGGGACGCCAACCTACGAGCAGTACTTC. Translated, it gives CASSAGGTPTYEQYF.

This clone was counted once. This rearrangement joins TRBV28 to TRBJ2-4; 8 positions agree with TRBD1. The CDR3 runs to 14 residues. Germline V lookup: CDR1 MDHEN, CDR2 SYDVKM. With V trimmed by 6 bases and J by 8 bases, 9 bases remained unmatched. The CDR3 DNA reads as TGTGCCAGCAGGGACGGGGACAGGCAGGACATTCAGTACTTC. This gives the protein CASRDGDRQDIQYF.

The chain joins TRBV4-3 to TRBJ2-1; D remains unclear. This CDR3 contains 16 residues. Germline V gene lookup returns CDR1 LGHNA and CDR2 YSLEER. The V and J ends lost 4 bases and 0 bases respectively, with 13 bases between them. CDR3 sequence: CASSPSAFSSYNEQFF. As DNA, the CDR3 is TGCGCCAGCAGCCCTTCGGCGTTTAGCTCCTACAATGAGCAGTTCTTC.

The chain has TRBV5-4 and TRBJ1-2; TRBD1 might be the D (5 bases). The germline V gene encodes CDR1 SGHNT and CDR2 YYREEE (reference sequence). The CDR3 extends over 18 amino acids. Trimming took off 3 bases at V and 3 bases at J, with 24 bases between the two ends. In DNA form, the CDR3 reads TGTGCCAGCAGCTCAACGGTTATGGGACGTCCTGCCGACTATGGCTACACCTTC. Protein product: CASSSTVMGRPADYGYTF.

The chain carries TRBV27 and TRBJ1-1; possibly TRBD1 for D (6 bases). Germline lookup yields CDR1 MNHEY and CDR2 SMNVEV (reference sequence). The CDR3 length is 12 residues. V was clipped by 4 bases and J by 5 bases, with 8 bases between them. For the CDR3, the DNA is TGTGCCAGCAGTTCAGGGGTAACTGAAGCTTTCTTT. Its translation is CASSSGVTEAFF.

The chain has TRBV28 and TRBJ2-1; no definite D call. The CDR3 extends over 16 amino acids. V was trimmed by 7 bases and J by 6 bases, leaving 22 bases between them. The germline gives CDR1 MDHEN, CDR2 SYDVKM. CDR3 coding DNA: TGTGCCAGCATCCCGACCCGTCCCAGGACCTCCAATGAGCAGTTCTTC. It codes for CASIPTRPRTSNEQFF.